A single sample is the source of the 30 T cell receptor beta chains below, sequenced in a study of shared clonotypes between healthy human individuals. Naivety among CD8 cells was defined by CD45RO negativity and positive CCR7 selection, thereby excluding terminally differentiated effector memory CD45RA+ cells. This table comes from immunoSEQ multiplex PCR, and its TCRdb copy is limited to in-frame clones, with some not included. The data contain around 1.9 million clones, about 93% of them singletons. The specimen sequenced was naive CD8+ T cells from PBMCs. The receptor set was obtained from a young man in good health. Some clones in this sample may be carry-over from other donors' samples.

This chain joins TRBV7-7 and TRBJ2-1; D remains ambiguous. V dropped 5 bases and J dropped 8 bases, with 13 bases sitting between them. The CDR3 runs 13 residues. Germline V gives CDR1 SSHAT, CDR2 FNYEAQ (reference sequence). The CDR3 nucleotides read TGTGCCAGCAGCCCTGGGGTCCGGCATGAGCAGTTCTTC. Its translation: CASSPGVRHEQFF.

The genes are TRBV28 and TRBJ1-5, with a tentative D call TRBD1 (5 bases). CDR3 length: 15 residues. Trimming cost V 7 bases and J 3 bases, with 16 bases left between them. Germline V gives CDR1 MDHEN, CDR2 SYDVKM. Here the CDR3 DNA reads TGTGCCAGCACCCTCGGGCCGGGGCCCAATCAGCCCCAGCATTTT. It encodes CASTLGPGPNQPQHF.

The V gene is TRBV11-2, the J gene TRBJ2-7; unclear D gene. Trimming took off 5 bases at V and 7 bases at J, with 9 bases between the two ends. The CDR3 is made up of 11 amino acids. Germline CDR1 and CDR2: SGHAT and FQNNGV. CDR3 sequence: CASSLNSEQYF. CDR3 DNA sequence: TGTGCCAGCAGCCTCAATTCTGAGCAGTACTTC.

The genes are TRBV2 and TRBJ2-1, with 9 bases aligning to TRBD2. V shed 1 base and J 6 bases; nucleotides not matched to a gene: 4. CDR3 size: 15 residues. Germline V lookup: CDR1 SNHLY, CDR2 FYNNEI. The CDR3 is CASSEGAGGRNEQFF. The CDR3 DNA follows: TGTGCCAGCAGTGAAGGCGCGGGAGGGCGCAATGAGCAGTTCTTC.

J is TRBJ2-1 and V is TRBV15; D gene uncertain. The CDR3 sequence is 15 residues long. Per germline, CDR1 LNHNV and CDR2 YYDKDF (reference sequence). V shed 4 bases and J shed 0 bases, with 10 bases lying between them. The CDR3 sequence: CATSTARNSYNEQFF. The CDR3 region has the DNA TGTGCCACCAGCACAGCGAGGAACTCCTACAATGAGCAGTTCTTC. The full variable domain, in which reference TRBV15 and TRBJ2-1 provide the parts outside the CDR3, is DAMVIQNPRYQVTQFGKPVTLSCSQTLNHNVMYWYQQKSSQAPKLLFHYYDKDFNNEADTPDNFQSRRPNTSFCFLDIRSPGLGDTAMYLCATSTARNSYNEQFFGPGTRLTVL.

The rearrangement joins TRBV28 to TRBJ1-5, with 7 bases aligning to TRBD1. The ends lost 6 bases at V and 0 bases at J; junction bases unmatched: 5. Germline assignment: CDR1 MDHEN and CDR2 SYDVKM. This CDR3 comprises 15 residues. The CDR3 loop reads CASSWGTASNQPQHF. The CDR3, as DNA: TGTGCCAGCAGCTGGGGGACAGCTAGCAATCAGCCCCAGCATTTT.

V usage is TRBV5-1 and J usage is TRBJ2-7; 7 nucleotides agree with TRBD2. Trimming removed 0 bases from V and 3 bases from J; junction bases left unmatched: 6. CDR3 length: 15 residues. CDR1 and CDR2 from the germline V gene are SGHRS and YFSETQ. This CDR3 reads CASSLGAGEGYEQYF. The CDR3 DNA sequence: TGCGCCAGCAGCTTGGGGGCGGGAGAGGGCTACGAGCAGTACTTC.

CDR3 nucleotides: TGTGCCAGCAGTGAACTAGCGGGACGCCACGAGCAGTACTTC. It codes for CASSELAGRHEQYF. The chain couples TRBV2 to TRBJ2-7, with 9 positions matching TRBD2. Germline lookup yields CDR1 SNHLY and CDR2 FYNNEI. The length of the CDR3 is 14 residues. The junction had 4 bases not matched to a gene; V was cut back by 2 bases and J by 5 bases.

The chain employs TRBV14 and TRBJ2-1; D not resolved. Trimming removed 1 base from V and 1 base from J, with 5 bases in between. Germline CDR1 and CDR2: SGHDN and FVKESK. The CDR3 consists of 14 residues. CDR3 DNA sequence: TGTGCCAGCAGCCAAGTGGGGTCCTACAATGAGCAGTTCTTC. Its translation: CASSQVGSYNEQFF.

This clone was counted a single time. Written as DNA, the CDR3 is TGTGCCAGCAGCTTGGGGCTCCCCGGGACAGGGGCTCGTGAAGCTTTCTTT. Translation gives CASSLGLPGTGAREAFF. This sequence joins TRBV5-4 and TRBJ1-1, with TRBD1 matching over 10 bases. The CDR3 is 17 residues long. Losses at the gene ends were 0 bases for V and 7 bases for J; bases not matched to a gene: 12. Germline CDR1 is SGHNT and CDR2 is YYREEE (reference sequence).

This clone was observed a single time. The CDR3 loop reads CASSFAEEQFF. The CDR3 DNA follows: TGTGCCAGCAGTTTTGCCGAGGAGCAGTTCTTC. The V gene is TRBV28, the J gene TRBJ2-1; D ambiguous. Germline loops: CDR1 MDHEN, CDR2 SYDVKM. CDR3 length: 11 residues. V shed 3 bases and J shed 10 bases, with 7 bases lying between them.

The chain joins TRBV27 to TRBJ2-1; TRBD2 is a possible D gene (6 bases). Germline-derived CDR1 and CDR2 are MNHEY and SMNVEV (reference sequence). V lost 6 bases and J lost 0, with 12 bases in between. The CDR3 totals 15 residues. In nucleotides, the CDR3 is TGTGCCAGCAGCCGCGGCGGGGTCTCCTACAATGAGCAGTTCTTC. Translated: CASSRGGVSYNEQFF.

This sequence joins TRBV9 and TRBJ1-4; maybe TRBD1 (5 bases). The CDR3 is made up of 14 amino acids. V dropped 3 bases and J dropped 5 bases, with 11 bases sitting between them. Germline V lookup: CDR1 SGDLS, CDR2 YYNGEE. The CDR3 sequence is CASSAIGANEKLFF. CDR3 nucleotide sequence: TGTGCCAGCAGCGCAATCGGGGCGAATGAAAAACTGTTTTTT.

To note about this clone: This same CDR3 is encoded by further DNA sequences in the sample. The chain employs TRBV4-3 and TRBJ2-1, with TRBD2 identical over 11 bases. Germline lookup yields CDR1 LGHNA and CDR2 YSLEER. Losses at the gene ends were 0 bases for V and 2 bases for J; bases not matched to a gene: 3. The length of the CDR3 is 17 residues. The CDR3 DNA reads TGCGCCAGCAGCCAAGACCTGACTAGCGGGGCCTACAATGAGCAGTTCTTC. As protein: CASSQDLTSGAYNEQFF.

This clone was observed a single time. The chain joins TRBV19 to TRBJ2-3; 10 positions match TRBD1. The CDR3 contains 15 residues. V shed 5 bases and J 5 bases; nucleotides not matched to a gene: 7. The germline CDR1 and CDR2 sequences are LNHDA and SQIVND (reference sequence). CDR3 DNA sequence: TGTGCCAGTAGTGACAGACAGGGGGCGGGAGATACGCAGTATTTT. Translating gives CASSDRQGAGDTQYF. Using reference TRBV19 and TRBJ2-3 for the parts outside the CDR3, the full variable domain is DGGITQSPKYLFRKEGQNVTLSCEQNLNHDAMYWYRQDPGQGLRLIYYSQIVNDFQKGDIAEGYSVSREKKESFPLTVTSAQKNPTAFYLCASSDRQGAGDTQYFGPGTRLTVL.

The V gene is TRBV10-3, the J gene TRBJ2-7; a weak D match, TRBD1 (6 bases). CDR3 size: 14 residues. Germline V gives CDR1 ENHRY, CDR2 SYGVKD. V lost 2 bases, J lost 4 bases, and 12 bases lay in between. CDR3 in amino acids: CAISETGTHYEQYF. CDR3 DNA sequence: TGTGCCATCAGTGAGACGGGGACACATTACGAGCAGTACTTC.

V gene TRBV9 combines with J gene TRBJ2-1; TRBD2 agrees at 11 bases. The trim removed 4 bases at V and 7 bases at J, leaving 16 bases unmatched. Germline V gives CDR1 SGDLS, CDR2 YYNGEE. The CDR3 runs to 18 residues. The CDR3 sequence is CASSPEGSLAGVENEQFF. CDR3 DNA sequence: TGTGCCAGCAGCCCAGAAGGGTCACTAGCGGGAGTGGAAAATGAGCAGTTCTTC.

This chain uses TRBV4-1 with TRBJ2-1; 7 bases agree with TRBD2. V was pared by 0 bases and J by 8 bases, with 4 bases of the junction left unmatched. The CDR3 is made up of 14 amino acids. The germline V gene encodes CDR1 MGHRA and CDR2 YSYEKL. This chain's CDR3 is CASSQEWREYEQFF. DNA of the CDR3: TGCGCCAGCAGCCAAGAGTGGCGGGAGTATGAGCAGTTCTTC.

The rearrangement joins TRBV27 to TRBJ1-5, with 10 bases aligning to TRBD1. This CDR3 comprises 13 residues. Germline V gives CDR1 MNHEY, CDR2 SMNVEV (reference sequence). J was trimmed by 5 bases and V by 5 bases; bases with no gene match: 0. CDR3 in DNA: TGTGCCAGCAGTGACAGGGGGCATCAGCCCCAGCATTTT. Translated: CASSDRGHQPQHF.

Only a few counts were recorded for this clone. This same CDR3 is encoded by further DNA sequences in the sample. The V gene is TRBV4-1, the J gene TRBJ1-1; no firm D call. Trimming pared 4 bases from V and 1 base from J, leaving 7 bases between. Germline V lookup: CDR1 MGHRA, CDR2 YSYEKL. The CDR3 totals 13 residues. The CDR3: CASSPRQNTEAFF. As DNA, the CDR3 is TGCGCCAGCAGCCCCCGTCAGAACACTGAAGCTTTCTTT.

A few counts support this clone. No DNA is shown, since the ends of the CDR3 on it are uncertain; the CDR3 is the one TCRdb lists. The rearrangement joins TRBV27 to TRBJ1-1. Germline V gives CDR1 MNHEY, CDR2 SMNVEV (reference sequence). The CDR3 sequence runs 13 residues, both termini included. CDR3 residues: CASSLERDTEAFF.

This clone was recorded once. CDR3 nucleotides: TGTGCCAGCAGGCGCCCGGGACAGAAGACCGGGGAGCTGTTTTTT. Protein product: CASRRPGQKTGELFF. This chain uses TRBV6-5 with TRBJ2-2; 7 bases align to TRBD1. Germline assignment: CDR1 MNHEY and CDR2 SVGAGI. This CDR3 has 15 residues. Losses at the gene ends were 6 bases for V and 5 bases for J; bases not matched to a gene: 9.

The chain uses TRBV7-2 and TRBJ2-7; D is undetermined. The CDR3 has 14 amino acids. V was shortened by 6 bases and J by 3 bases, with 15 bases between the two germline ends. Germline assignment: CDR1 SGHTA and CDR2 FQGNSA. CDR3 amino acids: CASSNRGAGYEQYF. In DNA form, the CDR3 reads TGTGCCAGCAGTAACCGCGGCGCAGGCTACGAGCAGTACTTC.

V usage is TRBV7-9 and J usage is TRBJ2-1; D is uncertain. Per the germline V gene, CDR1 is SEHNR and CDR2 is FQNEAQ (reference sequence). V shed 5 bases and J shed 13 bases, with 12 bases lying between them. CDR3 length: 11 amino acids. The CDR3 coding sequence is TGTGCCAGCAGCCCTAGTACCCTACAGTTCTTC. Amino acids: CASSPSTLQFF.

The chain couples TRBV7-8 to TRBJ2-2, with 7 bases that match TRBD2. CDR1 and CDR2 (germline): SGHVS, FQNEAQ. Trimming cost V 0 bases and J 2 bases; bases outside gene matches: 6. The CDR3 is made up of 17 amino acids. Here the CDR3 reads CASSLARGTPNTGELFF. The CDR3 DNA reads TGTGCCAGCAGCTTAGCGCGGGGGACGCCTAACACCGGGGAGCTGTTTTTT.

CDR3 nucleotide sequence: TGTGCCAGCAGCTTGGGACAGACTTACAATGAGCAGTTCTTC. Its translation is CASSLGQTYNEQFF. The V and J genes are TRBV7-9 and TRBJ2-1, with 7 bases aligning to TRBD1. This CDR3 spans 14 amino acids. The germline gives CDR1 SEHNR, CDR2 FQNEAQ (reference sequence). Trimming cost V 3 bases and J 4 bases; bases outside gene matches: 3.

The table lists this clone with a count of one. This chain connects TRBV6-5 to TRBJ2-7, with 8 nucleotides matching TRBD1. CDR3 size: 13 residues. With V trimmed by 4 bases and J by 7 bases, 6 bases remained unmatched. The germline gives CDR1 MNHEY, CDR2 SVGAGI. For the CDR3, the DNA is TGTGCCAGCAGTTTCCAGGGGGCAGGTGAGCAGTACTTC. It specifies CASSFQGAGEQYF.

The chain is built from TRBV27 and TRBJ2-2; 16 positions agree with TRBD2. The CDR3 spans 17 residues. CDR1 and CDR2 from the germline V gene are MNHEY and SMNVEV (reference sequence). Germline trimming cut 7 bases from V and 5 bases from J; bases unmatched to any gene: 7. CDR3: CASMGLAGGPGTGELFF. The CDR3, as DNA: TGTGCCAGCATGGGACTAGCGGGAGGGCCGGGAACCGGGGAGCTGTTTTTT.

The rearrangement uses TRBV2 and TRBJ1-4; D unclear. V lost 10 bases and J lost 7, with 13 bases in between. This CDR3 is built from 12 residues. CDR1 and CDR2 from the germline V gene are SNHLY and FYNNEI. Written as DNA, the CDR3 is TGTGCCACCTCTGACCGGGGTGAAAAACTGTTTTTT. Translating gives CATSDRGEKLFF.

V is TRBV5-8 and J is TRBJ1-2; D remains unclear. CDR1 is SGHTS and CDR2 is YDEGEE in the germline V gene. This CDR3 contains 13 residues. Deletions cut 5 bases from V and 6 bases from J, with 14 bases between. Here the CDR3 reads CASSRAPVDGYTF. The CDR3 nucleotides are TGTGCCAGCAGTCGAGCCCCTGTCGATGGCTACACCTTC.